This T cell receptor (beta chain) came from a study of CD8 T cells in ankylosing spondylitis. Of note for this clonotype: What it binds is not known.

For TCR beta, libraries came from quantitative 5'-RACE with molecular barcodes. A single record per CDR3 protein comes from TCRdb applying MiXCR to the 5' RACE reads. The repertoire consists of hundreds of thousands of distinct CDR3 sequences, with 12% occurring once and the leading ten covering approximately 0.51%. Study-wide results and caveats: Disease-linked clones were CD8+ and relatively rare in peripheral blood. Before this, some motif variants had been reported in reactive arthritis synovial fluid and blood. A motif in TCR beta, a set of eight or nine highly homologous variants, appeared characteristic of ankylosing spondylitis blood. Significant enrichment of disease-linked clones was reportedly seen in matched ankylosing spondylitis synovial fluid.

The germline V gene has CDR1 DFQATT and CDR2 SNEGSKA (reference sequence). V lost 6 bases, J lost 5 bases, and 5 bases stayed unmatched. CDR3 size: 13 residues. The sequence derives from a male donor with ankylosing spondylitis. The rearrangement uses TRBV20-1 and TRBJ2-1; TRBD2 aligns across 9 bases. Sequencing used blood, either unsorted or a sorted T cell fraction (not recorded which). The CDR3 DNA follows: TGCAGTGCCGGGACTAGCTCGAACAATGAGCAGTTCTTC. It translates to CSAGTSSNNEQFF.